The clone carrying this TCR beta chain was seen once. Within the sample, other DNA sequences also encode this same CDR3. The sample originates from a study of blood T cell repertoires in COVID-19. Germline V gives CDR1 SGHTA, CDR2 FQGTGA. The CDR3 contains 13 residues. V lost 2 bases and J 2 bases, leaving 6 bases between the germline ends. Measured with immunoSEQ multiplex PCR; TCRdb has only the in-frame clones, and not every one. The table has over 250,000 clones, 87% seen once; the top ten hold 2% to 2.5%. The receptor comes from a woman between 50 and 59 years old with acute or convalescent COVID-19. The V gene is TRBV7-3, the J gene TRBJ1-1; no definite D call. The sample was peripheral blood. DNA for the CDR3: TGTGCCAGCAGCTTACAGGCCAACACTGAAGCTTTCTTT. This sequence encodes CASSLQANTEAFF.